The source of this T cell receptor beta chain is a study of T cell changes during pregnancy in multiple sclerosis. CDR3 size: 12 residues. Trimming shortened V by 7 bases and J by 6 bases, and 16 bases separated the two germline ends. Germline loops: CDR1 SQVTM, CDR2 ANQGSEA. This table comes from immunoSEQ multiplex PCR, and its TCRdb copy is limited to in-frame clones, with some not included. In the table there are more than 95,000 clones, about 90% of which are singletons. J is TRBJ2-7 and V is TRBV29-1, with TRBD2 as a possible D gene (5 bases). The sequencing here drew on peripheral blood, taken after pregnancy. The sequence was collected from a female donor with multiple sclerosis, enrolled in a pregnancy study. The CDR3 bases are TGCAGCGGGCGGGTGGCTGGGCGCGAGCAGTACTTC. Translating gives CSGRVAGREQYF.